This TCR beta chain came from a study of blood T cell repertoires in COVID-19 (dated by TCRdb to the early 2020s). For context, the study as a whole: Collaborator samples came from the United States, Italy and Spain and covered acute and convalescent phases of COVID-19. The material from the prospective study consisted of cDNA or gDNA derived from T cells, B-cell-depleted T cells, or PBMCs. Deeply sampled blood TCRbeta repertoires from subjects exposed to, actively infected with, or recovered from COVID-19 were included in the dataset. The repertoires were released in a freely available public database intended as a resource for research on the immune response to SARS-CoV-2. Samples were obtained from the ongoing ImmuneRACE study (first 160 participants) and from about 1,300 subjects provided by 6 global collaborators. Sample metadata almost always included a de-identified subject ID, COVID-19 status, age in years and sex. Where available, HLA class I and class II types were obtained from metadata supplied by the sample provider rather than from assay-based typing. Paper-wide results and their limitations: How much clinical and demographic metadata was included differed by source and by participant, and the metadata was provided uncurated.

TCRbeta CDR3 regions were amplified from genomic DNA by means of the immunoSEQ Assay, a bias-controlled multiplex PCR. The authors processed their data as follows. The number of nucleated cells in each sample was estimated from the amplification of reference gene primers within the assay. To quantify the absolute abundance of each unique TCRbeta CDR3 rearrangement, sequence reads were collapsed and filtered. Productive Simpson clonality was computed per sample as the square root of Simpson's diversity index over productive rearrangements. TCRdb provides this immuneACCESS table in a form limited to in-frame rearrangements. Some clones are lacking; in checked studies, under half of them reflect an unresolved V gene, and why the rest are absent is not known. V, J and clone size derive from that table, while D and trimming were established from the DNA sequence. Within this sample are about 16,000 clones, with roughly 81% of them counted one time only. Roughly 8.7% of the sample is held by the ten biggest clonotypes.

To note about this clone: Its antigen remains undetermined. No much larger clonotype is one base removed from it; base qualities were not supplied.

V is cut by 4 bases and J by 1 base, and the space between the germline ends is 17 bases. CDR1 is given as SGDLS and CDR2 as YYNGEE, both from the germline V gene. The CDR3 runs 16 residues from the cysteine to the phenylalanine. Here the CDR3 DNA is all that survives: 48 bases in frame from base 1. Each collaborating institution followed its own protocols to collect whole blood in K2EDTA tubes. For TCRbeta analysis, collaborator samples were shipped as frozen whole blood, as isolated PBMCs, or as DNA extracted from either sample type. Recombination connected TRBV9 to TRBJ2-5; TRBD2 is a weak D gene call, 6 bases matching. This TCR was recovered from a man in his sixties with acute or convalescent COVID-19. The sample consisted of peripheral blood. The CDR3 is CASSRSRGIGQETQYF. Read as DNA, the sequence is TGTGCCAGCAGCCGATCACGGGGGATCGGCCAAGAGACCCAGTACTTC.